This TCR beta chain was identified during a study of shared clonotypes between healthy human individuals (dated by TCRdb to between 2020 and 2021). Regarding the study in general: A couple of women and three men aged 18 to 49 years were included in the cohort. For each donor, CD4 naive and CD4 memory were each run on three plates, CD8 naive on two plates, and CD8 memory on one plate. The study deeply sequenced blood TCR repertoires of about 5 healthy adults to estimate repertoire size and the extent of clonotype sharing between individuals. Different laboratories and diverse techniques were used to prepare libraries and sequence TCR repertoires, to increase sequencing depth and limit assay-specific biases. Per donor, leukapheresis produced somewhere between about 0.8 and 9 billion PBMCs. Points the paper makes about the study in general: Based on pairwise subsampling, the degree of clonotype sharing among donors was expected to be affected by sequencing depth. Larger estimated clonotype richness was generally found for naive subsets than for memory subsets. Rarefaction of sorted-subset datasets indicated incomplete sequencing despite the large sequencing depth. Compared with non-shared clonotypes, clonotypes shared by all four sorted-subset donors had higher generation probabilities. Sharing across a handful of donors was observed for approximately 5% of naive CD4, around 3.5% of naive CD8, 2% to 2.5% of memory CD4, and over 0.3% of memory CD8 clonotypes. Sampling was restricted to blood, and TCR repertoires in tissues likely differ from the TCR repertoires found in blood. The small number of donors limited the genetic and exposure-history diversity represented.

Regarding this clone: Its antigen remains unidentified. The record has no base qualities; no much larger clone is one base away.

Including cysteine and phenylalanine, the CDR3 has 17 amino acids. Of the read, only the CDR3 DNA is kept; its 51 bases are in frame from base 1. Via the germline V gene, CDR1 is SGHDT and CDR2 YYEEEE. V and J are truncated by 5 bases and 2 bases respectively, leaving an intervening sequence of 20 bases. CD8 naive samples were CD45RO-negative cells positively selected for CCR7, giving a CD45RA+CCR7+ population that excluded TemRA cells. Healthy HIV-negative adults with no recently reported acute infections or vaccinations were included as donors. All donors were Caucasian adults living in Nashville, Tennessee, USA. Blood was collected by leukapheresis, and PBMCs were isolated by Ficoll-Histopaque density gradient centrifugation and then cryopreserved in liquid nitrogen vapor phase. Purity and quantity of every magnetically sorted T cell population were checked by analytical flow cytometry. Each sorted fraction had its genomic DNA isolated and then quantified by UV absorbance on a Nanodrop 2000c.

Using the deep immunoSEQ assay, multiplex PCR amplified TCR CDR3 regions from genomic DNA. Extracted genomic DNA from each cell subset was spread evenly across all wells of several immunoSEQ 96-well plates, with each plate serving as a replicate. For sorted subsets, approximately 190 ng genomic DNA, equal to 30,000 or so T cell genomes, was loaded into each replicate PCR. Purified libraries were quantified with a Qubit 3.0 fluorometer, sized on a Bioanalyzer 2100, and re-quantified with the KAPA Library Quantification kit. A separate single-read 150-cycle Illumina NextSeq 550 flow cell was used to sequence each immunoSEQ 96-well plate. Turning to the authors' computational methods: Because the immunoSEQ output included only junctional sequences and no quality scores, the filtering could not be the same as the filtering used for full-length reads. To assign V/J genes and CDR3, sequences were annotated against IMGT germline references using PyIR, a Python wrapper for IgBLAST v1.9. Any read was removed if the V/J assignment was weak (E-value above 1e-6), the CDR3 was missing, or the read contained stop codons, out-of-frame junctions, or ambiguous translated residues. V3J clonotypes were defined as sequences sharing an identical inferred V gene, J gene, and CDR3 amino acid sequence. Percentage overlap between repertoires was computed as shared unique clonotypes divided by the size of the smaller repertoire. Richness of each repertoire was evaluated using RTK rarefaction, the Chao1 estimator, and Recon v2.1 estimates of unobserved clonotypes. For all TCRbeta clonotypes obtained by the gDNA method from several donors, generation probabilities were computed with OLGA. Drawn from immuneACCESS, this table holds only the in-frame rearrangements with V and J called that TCRdb kept. Clones are partly lost; checked studies trace under half to an unresolved V gene and leave the rest unexplained. The V and J calls and clone size were taken over from that table, and D and trimming were inferred from the DNA. The sample has millions of clones on record, approximately 94% of them singletons. The ten largest clones add up to under 2% of the sample.

The receptor chain draws on TRBV5-6 and TRBJ1-3; TRBD1 is possibly the D segment (6 matching bases). Sequencing used naive CD8+ T cells from PBMCs. What this sample's cell subset or site label stands for: CD45RA+CCR7+. The TCR sequence derives from a man between 18 and 29 years old in good health. Some clones in this sample may be carry-over from other donors' samples. The CDR3 is CASSWAGAAGAGNTIYF. The nucleotide sequence reads TGTGCCAGCAGTTGGGCGGGGGCGGCTGGCGCTGGAAACACCATATATTTT.